This TCR beta chain originates from a study of T cells after yellow fever vaccination. Conversion of TCR transcripts into cDNA relied on 5'RACE template switching, which added a universal primer site and UMIs. TCRdb fed the 5' RACE reads into MiXCR, producing one record per CDR3 protein. Altogether around 250,000 distinct CDR3 sequences are present, over 4.5% being singletons, with the ten largest covering roughly 3.3%. Concerning this clonotype itself: Antigen: not known.

From germline, CDR1 is DFQATT and CDR2 SNEGSKA (reference sequence). V was pared by 0 bases and J by 3 bases, with 9 bases of the junction left unmatched. CDR3 length equals 17 residues. Whole-study results and caveats: Detected again after the booster were most primary-vaccination clones, at 95% to 98% CD4 and 70% to 90% CD8. Any FACS-sorted repertoire could hold abundant clonotypes that contaminate it from the bulk population.

This TCR came from a man between 18 and 35 years old who received the YFV17D yellow fever vaccine. The chain has TRBV20-1 and TRBJ1-5; 9 bases match TRBD1. Sequences were derived from CD4+ T cells sorted from PBMCs, sampled on the day of the yellow fever booster vaccination. CDR3 sequence reads: CSARDFRGQGINQPQHF. The CDR3 DNA reads TGCAGTGCTAGAGATTTTAGGGGACAGGGTATCAATCAGCCCCAGCATTTT.